This TCR beta chain was recovered during a study of T cell responses to AZD1222 COVID-19 vaccine. The CDR3 contains 17 residues. Trimming removed 2 bases at V and 9 bases at J, with 20 bases between. CDR1 and CDR2 (germline): MNHEY, SMNVEV (reference sequence). The method was immunoSEQ multiplex PCR; TCRdb's version includes in-frame clones alone and lacks a portion of them. The table lists about 100,000 clones, about 86% of them singletons. As to this clone: Its antigen is not known.

Study outcomes and limitations: Repertoires were sampled only after the peak T cell response. The donor cohort was predominantly white British with a female majority, and clonal diversity may have been underestimated.

Sequenced here: peripheral blood, sampled on day 0 of AZD1222 vaccination. The J gene is TRBJ1-6, the V gene TRBV27; D might be TRBD1 (5 bases). This TCR derives from an adult in good health. In DNA, the CDR3 is TGTGCCAGCAGTTTAATCGACAGCACGTCATGGGGTTCACCCCTCCACTTT. Amino acid sequence: CASSLIDSTSWGSPLHF.